These 32 T cell receptor beta chains were sequenced from one sample in a study of control samples from healthy donors and cancer patients. Libraries were prepared by immunoSEQ multiplex PCR; TCRdb keeps only in-frame clonotypes and omits some of them. The profile shows over 150,000 clones, around 96% of them singletons. The sequencing input was blood. The receptors come from a man aged 35 to 55 in good health.

The rearrangement joins TRBV30 to TRBJ1-6; D uncertain. Germline V lookup: CDR1 GTSNPN, CDR2 SVGIG (reference sequence). The CDR3 spans 13 residues. The V end was cut by 4 bases, the J end by 5 bases, with 9 bases between. CDR3 sequence (DNA): TGTGCCTGGAAAGGGCAGAATAATTCACCCCTCCACTTT. As protein: CAWKGQNNSPLHF.

The chain carries TRBV15 and TRBJ1-3; D gene ambiguous. The CDR3 loop spans 14 amino acids. V gave up 0 bases and J gave up 7 bases, with 10 bases separating them. CDR1 and CDR2 from the germline V gene are LNHNV and YYDKDF (reference sequence). The CDR3 region is CATSRDQGFNTIYF. The CDR3 bases are TGTGCCACCAGCAGAGATCAAGGTTTTAACACCATATATTTT.

The V call is TRBV10-3, the J call TRBJ1-1, with TRBD1 identical over 12 bases. Germline V lookup: CDR1 ENHRY, CDR2 SYGVKD. Losses at the gene ends were 7 bases for V and 7 bases for J; bases not matched to a gene: 13. The CDR3 runs 16 residues. The CDR3 spells CAIIPWDRGLDDEAFF. The CDR3 DNA reads as TGTGCCATCATCCCATGGGACAGGGGGCTCGATGATGAAGCTTTCTTT.

J is TRBJ1-3 and V is TRBV5-1; D is undetermined. Germline V lookup: CDR1 SGHRS, CDR2 YFSETQ. The CDR3 is 14 amino acids. V lost 0 bases, J lost 3 bases, and 7 bases lay in between. CDR3 sequence: CASSLVSDGNTIYF. The CDR3 DNA sequence: TGCGCCAGCAGCTTGGTTAGCGATGGAAACACCATATATTTT.

CDR3 DNA: TGTGCCAGCAGCCTACAGGGGTCTGGAAACACCATATATTTT. It codes for CASSLQGSGNTIYF. The V call is TRBV6-5, the J call TRBJ1-3; TRBD1 matches 7 bases. This CDR3 comprises 14 residues. V shed 6 bases, J shed 1 base, and the junction held 3 bases outside the gene matches. From germline, CDR1 is MNHEY and CDR2 SVGAGI.

The chain links TRBV5-1 to TRBJ2-3, with D perhaps matching TRBD1 (6 bases). The V gene lost 4 bases and the J gene lost 3 bases, with 24 bases spanning the gap. The germline CDR1 and CDR2 sequences are SGHRS and YFSETQ. CDR3 length: 18 amino acids. CDR3 amino acids: CASSQGPRPRTETDTQYF. The CDR3 bases are TGCGCCAGCAGCCAGGGACCTCGCCCACGGACAGAAACAGATACGCAGTATTTT.

The chain is built from TRBV2 and TRBJ1-1; D gene unclear. CDR3 length: 11 amino acids. CDR1 and CDR2 from the germline V gene are SNHLY and FYNNEI. V was pared by 10 bases and J by 7 bases, with 13 bases between. The CDR3 loop reads CAILKAGEAFF. As DNA, the CDR3 is TGTGCCATCCTGAAGGCAGGTGAAGCTTTCTTT.

The chain employs TRBV4-3 and TRBJ1-2; D gene ambiguous. V shed 1 base and J shed 4 bases, with 10 bases lying between them. The germline V gene encodes CDR1 LGHNA and CDR2 YSLEER. This CDR3 is 14 amino acids long. CDR3 sequence (DNA): TGCGCCAGCAGCCAAGTCGGGGAGAGCTATGGCTACACCTTC. It yields the protein CASSQVGESYGYTF.

The V and J genes are TRBV9 and TRBJ2-7; TRBD1 matches 8 bases. The CDR3 is made up of 15 amino acids. The germline gives CDR1 SGDLS, CDR2 YYNGEE. V lost 0 bases to trimming and J lost 4 bases; unmatched junction nucleotides: 6. The CDR3 loop reads CASSVAAGGGYEQYF. CDR3 bases: TGTGCCAGCAGCGTAGCTGCAGGGGGCGGATACGAGCAGTACTTC.

A few counts support this clone. This chain uses TRBV5-5 with TRBJ2-7; D is ambiguous. The germline CDR1 and CDR2 sequences are SGHKS and YYEKEE (reference sequence). The CDR3 consists of 14 residues. V was cut by 1 base and J by 0 bases, with 8 bases left in between. CDR3 protein: CASSLHAYSYEQYF. The CDR3 DNA follows: TGTGCCAGCAGCTTGCATGCCTACTCCTACGAGCAGTACTTC.

The J gene is TRBJ2-5, the V gene TRBV5-1; 10 bases are shared with TRBD2. The V gene end was trimmed by 5 bases and the J gene end by 0 bases; junction bases not matched to a gene: 4. This CDR3 region has 15 residues. Germline CDR1 and CDR2: SGHRS and YFSETQ. The CDR3 nucleotides read TGCGCCAGCAGGGCCAGCGGGGGGGACCAAGAGACCCAGTACTTC. Its translation: CASRASGGDQETQYF.

The chain joins TRBV7-9 to TRBJ1-2; D perhaps matches TRBD1 (5 bases). Germline V gene sequence: CDR1 SEHNR, CDR2 FQNEAQ (reference sequence). Trimming stripped 3 bases from V and 4 bases from J, with 12 bases between. This CDR3 comprises 14 residues. CDR3: CASSFDDRGYGYTF. For the CDR3, the DNA is TGTGCCAGCAGCTTTGACGACAGAGGCTATGGCTACACCTTC.

The chain couples TRBV19 to TRBJ1-2, with D perhaps matching TRBD1 (5 bases). Trimming cost V 7 bases and J 2 bases, with 20 bases left between them. Per germline, CDR1 LNHDA and CDR2 SQIVND (reference sequence). This CDR3 has 16 amino acids. The CDR3 sequence is CASTHEGGTYNYGYTF. CDR3 DNA sequence: TGTGCCAGTACCCACGAGGGAGGGACCTACAACTATGGCTACACCTTC. Drawing the rest from reference TRBV19 and TRBJ1-2, the complete variable domain is DGGITQSPKYLFRKEGQNVTLSCEQNLNHDAMYWYRQDPGQGLRLIYYSQIVNDFQKGDIAEGYSVSREKKESFPLTVTSAQKNPTAFYLCASTHEGGTYNYGYTFGSGTRLTVV.

The rearrangement uses TRBV12-3 or TRBV12-4 and TRBJ1-2; D unresolved. The CDR3 is made up of 12 amino acids. V lost 3 bases to trimming and J lost 8 bases, with 10 bases between them. CDR3 DNA sequence: TGTGCCAGCAGTTTCCCCTCCAGCGGCTACACCTTC. Translating gives CASSFPSSGYTF.

This sequence joins TRBV6-5 and TRBJ1-3; D gene ambiguous. The V end lost 0 bases, the J end lost 6 bases, and 15 bases lay between the germline ends. The CDR3 length is 16 residues. The germline V gene has CDR1 MNHEY and CDR2 SVGAGI. DNA for the CDR3: TGTGCCAGCAGTTACTCGACCTCCCAGCGGGCAAACACCATATATTTT. Protein product: CASSYSTSQRANTIYF.

The CDR3 sequence is CASRTRTGWDTEAFF. CDR3 coding DNA: TGTGCCAGCAGAACCCGGACAGGGTGGGACACTGAAGCTTTCTTT. This sequence joins TRBV28 and TRBJ1-1; 8 nucleotides match TRBD1. Germline loops: CDR1 MDHEN, CDR2 SYDVKM. The CDR3 sequence is 15 residues long. The ends lost 6 bases at V and 3 bases at J; junction bases unmatched: 9.

This chain connects TRBV5-4 to TRBJ2-7, with 9 bases that match TRBD2. After removal of 0 bases from V and 5 bases from J, the junction contained 3 bases not matched to a gene. Germline lookup yields CDR1 SGHNT and CDR2 YYREEE (reference sequence). This CDR3 has 14 amino acids. DNA of the CDR3: TGTGCCAGCAGCTTGGGGACTAGCGTAGACGAGCAGTACTTC. As protein: CASSLGTSVDEQYF.

The chain joins TRBV5-8 to TRBJ1-4; D is ambiguous. V was clipped by 4 bases and J by 7 bases, with 8 bases between them. The CDR3 runs 12 residues. Per the germline V gene, CDR1 is SGHTS and CDR2 is YDEGEE. In DNA, the CDR3 is TGTGCCAGCAGCCCCGGCGGTGAAAAACTGTTTTTT. It yields the protein CASSPGGEKLFF.

This chain joins TRBV7-9 and TRBJ2-3; weak D call: TRBD1 (6 bases). Germline-derived CDR1 and CDR2 are SEHNR and FQNEAQ (reference sequence). This CDR3 region has 16 residues. V was cut by 2 bases and J by 6 bases, with 18 bases left in between. The CDR3 region is CASSLTLAGVGDTQYF. In DNA form, the CDR3 reads TGTGCCAGCAGCTTAACCCTCGCAGGGGTCGGTGATACGCAGTATTTT.

The rearrangement joins TRBV9 to TRBJ2-1; the D call may be TRBD1 or TRBD2 (5 bases each). Trimming left V 2 bases short and J 1 base short, with 10 bases between. From germline, CDR1 is SGDLS and CDR2 YYNGEE. The CDR3 consists of 15 residues. In nucleotides, the CDR3 is TGTGCCAGCAGCGTCGCGTGGGGGTCCTACAATGAGCAGTTCTTC. The encoded protein is CASSVAWGSYNEQFF.

The CDR3 DNA sequence: TGTGCCAGCAGTTTATCGAATACCTACGAGCAGTACTTC. Translated, it gives CASSLSNTYEQYF. V usage is TRBV27 and J usage is TRBJ2-7; D call uncertain. The CDR3 length is 13 residues. Germline assignment: CDR1 MNHEY and CDR2 SMNVEV (reference sequence). With 0 bases removed from V and 2 bases from J, the gap between germline ends came to 5 bases.

This sequence joins TRBV6-5 and TRBJ2-7; 7 bases fit TRBD1. Germline CDR1 MNHEY, CDR2 SVGAGI. The CDR3 is made up of 12 amino acids. V shed 8 bases, J shed 4 bases, and the junction held 5 bases outside the gene matches. CDR3: CASPPGGYEQYF. Written as DNA, the CDR3 is TGTGCCAGCCCCCCAGGGGGATACGAGCAGTACTTC.

The V call is TRBV2, the J call TRBJ1-3; D possibly corresponds to TRBD1 (5 bases). The germline V and J ends were trimmed by 8 bases and 4 bases, with 15 bases remaining between them. This CDR3 is 14 amino acids long. The germline CDR1 and CDR2 sequences are SNHLY and FYNNEI. DNA for the CDR3: TGTGCCAGCGCCAGGCGGGGGGAAGGAAACACCATATATTTT. Translating it yields CASARRGEGNTIYF.

This clone was detected once. This chain joins TRBV24-1 and TRBJ2-7; 7 bases agree with TRBD1. V shed 2 bases and J 2 bases; nucleotides not matched to a gene: 5. The germline V gene encodes CDR1 KGHDR and CDR2 SFDVKD. This CDR3 is 15 amino acids long. CDR3 region: CATSDSGTETYEQYF. In DNA, the CDR3 is TGTGCCACCAGTGATTCAGGGACAGAAACCTACGAGCAGTACTTC.

V and J are TRBV7-9 and TRBJ1-2, with 8 bases matching TRBD1. The V gene's germline CDR1 is SEHNR and CDR2 FQNEAQ (reference sequence). There are 15 residues in the CDR3. V lost 1 base and J lost 1; bases outside the gene matches: 2. CDR3 region: CASSLGQGINYGYTF. The CDR3 DNA reads as TGTGCCAGCAGCTTAGGACAGGGGATTAACTATGGCTACACCTTC.

This sequence joins TRBV11-2 and TRBJ1-1; perhaps TRBD1 as D (6 bases). Germline V gene lookup returns CDR1 SGHAT and CDR2 FQNNGV. The CDR3 loop spans 14 amino acids. V lost 1 base, J lost 5 bases, and 11 bases lay in between. CDR3 in DNA: TGTGCCAGCAGCTTAGTCGGGGGGCGGACTGAAGCTTTCTTT. Translating gives CASSLVGGRTEAFF.

The V gene is TRBV7-8, the J gene TRBJ1-1, with D unresolved. V lost 8 bases, J lost 5 bases, and 9 bases lay in between. The CDR3 covers 11 residues. Germline lookup yields CDR1 SGHVS and CDR2 FQNEAQ. The CDR3 loop reads CASQDSTEAFF. In DNA form, the CDR3 reads TGTGCCAGCCAGGATAGTACTGAAGCTTTCTTT.

The CDR3 DNA sequence: TGTGCCAGCAGTTCGAAACGGACAGACCCGAACACTGAAGCTTTCTTT. It is translated as CASSSKRTDPNTEAFF. J is TRBJ1-1 and V is TRBV6-5; tentative D call: TRBD1 (6 bases). V lost 4 bases and J 1 base, leaving 16 bases between the germline ends. The CDR3 runs to 16 residues. Germline CDR1 MNHEY, CDR2 SVGAGI.

In nucleotides, the CDR3 is TGTGCCAGCAGGGGAACAGGGCCCTTCTATGGCTACACCTTC. It specifies CASRGTGPFYGYTF. The chain is built from TRBV11-2 and TRBJ1-2; the D gene is possibly TRBD1 (6 bases). V was cut by 6 bases and J by 4 bases, with 15 bases left in between. The CDR3 sequence is 14 residues long. Germline lookup yields CDR1 SGHAT and CDR2 FQNNGV.

This chain joins TRBV4-1 and TRBJ1-5, with D unresolved. Germline V lookup: CDR1 MGHRA, CDR2 YSYEKL. The CDR3 totals 14 residues. Trimming removed 0 bases from V and 6 bases from J, with 9 bases in between. CDR3 DNA: TGCGCCAGCAGCCAAGACGAAGGATTTCAGCCCCAGCATTTT. The encoded protein is CASSQDEGFQPQHF.

The chain employs TRBV12-5 and TRBJ1-4; D is undetermined. The CDR3 has 15 amino acids. The V gene's germline CDR1 is LGHNT and CDR2 FRNRAP. Deletions cut 1 base from V and 5 bases from J, with 11 bases between. CDR3 amino acids: CASGLAPGPNEKLFF. DNA for the CDR3: TGTGCTAGTGGTTTGGCCCCCGGCCCGAATGAAAAACTGTTTTTT.

The gene calls are TRBV24-1 and TRBJ1-1, with 10 bases that match TRBD1. The CDR3 extends over 16 amino acids. Germline V gene data show CDR1 as KGHDR and CDR2 as SFDVKD. J was trimmed by 1 base and V by 2 bases; bases with no gene match: 3. CDR3 protein: CATSDSRTGGNTEAFF. In nucleotides, the CDR3 is TGTGCCACCAGTGATTCCAGGACAGGGGGGAACACTGAAGCTTTCTTT.